The text below deals with one TCR beta chain. The antigen is undetermined. Over several immunoSEQ plates, each subset's genomic DNA was distributed in even portions. The data were produced by immunoSEQ multiplex PCR, yet TCRdb's version contains in-frame clones alone and is incomplete. The table shows 300,000 to 400,000 clones, with about 74% occurring only once. CDR3 size: 16 residues. Per the germline V gene, CDR1 is SGHVS and CDR2 is FNYEAQ. Trimming cost V 5 bases and J 6 bases; bases outside gene matches: 12. The sample belongs to a study of shared clonotypes between healthy human individuals. Study-level results: Generation probabilities of non-shared clonotypes were lower (relative to those shared by all four donors). Tissues were not sampled, only blood, and their repertoires likely differ.

The genes are TRBV7-6 and TRBJ2-3; 9 positions agree with TRBD1. The source of this sequence is a man aged 30-40 years in good health. Material: memory CD4+ T cells sorted from blood. Subset reported: CD45RA-negative fraction. This CDR3 is CASSRPTGGEVDTQYF. In DNA form, the CDR3 reads TGTGCCAGCAGCCGACCTACAGGGGGCGAGGTGGATACGCAGTATTTT.